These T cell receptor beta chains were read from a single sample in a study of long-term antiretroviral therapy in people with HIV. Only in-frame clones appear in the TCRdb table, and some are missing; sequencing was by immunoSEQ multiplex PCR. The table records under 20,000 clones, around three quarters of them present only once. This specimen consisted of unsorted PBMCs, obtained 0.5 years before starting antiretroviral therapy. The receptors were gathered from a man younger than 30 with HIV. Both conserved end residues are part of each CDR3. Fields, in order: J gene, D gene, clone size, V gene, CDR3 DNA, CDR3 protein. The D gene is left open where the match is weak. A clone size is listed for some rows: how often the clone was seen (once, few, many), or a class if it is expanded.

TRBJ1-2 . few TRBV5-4 TGTGCCAGCAGCCCAGACAGGAGTCACTATGGCTACACCTTC CASSPDRSHYGYTF
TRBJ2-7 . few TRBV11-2 TGTGCCAGCAGCCCAGGAACAAGCTCCTACGAGCAGTACTTC CASSPGTSSYEQYF
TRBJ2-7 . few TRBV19 TGTGCCAGTAGTATACGGGGGCCGGCCTACGAGCAGTACTTC CASSIRGPAYEQYF
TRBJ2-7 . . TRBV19 TGTGCCAGTAGTATCAGGGTTGGGTACGAGCAGTACTTC CASSIRVGYEQYF
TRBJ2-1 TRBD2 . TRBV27 TGTGCCAGCAGTTTGGGACTAGCGATCCCTGAGCAGTTCTTC CASSLGLAIPEQFF
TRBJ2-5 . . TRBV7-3 TGTGCCAGCAGCCCCGACAGGAAAGAGACCCAGTACTTC CASSPDRKETQYF
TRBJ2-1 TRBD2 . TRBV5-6 TGTGCCAGCAGCTTAAGCGGGGGGTTGGGTGAGCAGTTCTTC CASSLSGGLGEQFF
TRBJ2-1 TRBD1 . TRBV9 TGTGCCAGCGGGACTGGGACAGGGGTCAATGAGCAGTTCTTC CASGTGTGVNEQFF
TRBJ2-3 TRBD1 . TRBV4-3 TGCGCCAGCAGCGAAACCCCGACAGGGGATCTCACAGATACGCAGTATTTT CASSETPTGDLTDTQYF
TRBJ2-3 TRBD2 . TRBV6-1 TGTGCCAGCAGTGAAGGGGGTAGCGGGGGGCCAGGATATTTT CASSEGGSGGPGYF
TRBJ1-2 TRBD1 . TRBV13 TGTGCCAGCAGCCCCGGGACAGGGCTTGGCTACACCTTC CASSPGTGLGYTF
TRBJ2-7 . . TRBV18 TGTGCCAGCTCAGCACCAGACAGCTCCTACGAGCAGTACTTC CASSAPDSSYEQYF
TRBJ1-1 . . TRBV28 TGTGCCAGCAGTTTAACGGTGCTGACAGGCGCGAACACTGAAGCTTTCTTT CASSLTVLTGANTEAFF
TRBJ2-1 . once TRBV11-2 TGTGCCAGCAGCTCCGGGACCCACAGTGAGCAGTTCTTC CASSSGTHSEQFF
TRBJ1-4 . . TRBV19 TGTGCCAGTAGTATTAGGGGTGCTAATGAAAAACTGTTTTTT CASSIRGANEKLFF
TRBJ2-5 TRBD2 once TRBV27 TGTGCCAGCAGCCCCGGACTAGCGGGAGGTTGGGAGACCCAGTACTTC CASSPGLAGGWETQYF
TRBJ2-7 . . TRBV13 TGTGCCAGCAGCTTCACCGGGGAGGCTAATTTGTACTTC CASSFTGEANLYF
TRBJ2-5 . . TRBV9 TGTGCCAGCAGCGTAGAGCCCTGGGGTAAAGAGACCCAGTACTTC CASSVEPWGKETQYF
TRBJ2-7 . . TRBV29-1 TGCAGCGTTGTTAGTCCCTACGAGCAGTACTTC CSVVSPYEQYF
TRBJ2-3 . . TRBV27 TGTGCCAGCAGTCCTCACGACACCCTTTTCGGCACAGATACGCAGTATTTT CASSPHDTLFGTDTQYF
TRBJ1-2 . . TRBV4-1 TGCGCCAGCAGCCAAGATGAAGGCAGGCTTACGGATGGCTACACCTTC CASSQDEGRLTDGYTF
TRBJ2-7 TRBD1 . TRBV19 TGTGCCAGTAGTCCTGGCTCCGGGACAGCCTACGAGCAGTACTTC CASSPGSGTAYEQYF
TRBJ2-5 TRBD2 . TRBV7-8 TGTGCCAGCAGCACCGGGAGGGGGTCGGAGACCCAGTACTTC CASSTGRGSETQYF
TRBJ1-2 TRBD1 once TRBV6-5 TGTGCCAGCAGTTTAGGGACAGGGGGCGGCTACACCTTC CASSLGTGGGYTF
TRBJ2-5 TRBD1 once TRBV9 TGTGCCAGCAGCAACCCTCGGACAGGGGGCGAAATGCACCAAGAGACCCAGTACTTC CASSNPRTGGEMHQETQYF
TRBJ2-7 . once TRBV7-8 TGTGCCAGCAGCTTGCAGGGCGGCTACGAGCAGTACTTC CASSLQGGYEQYF
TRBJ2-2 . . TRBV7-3 TGTGCCAGCAGCTTAGGTAGCAGGGGACCGAACACCGGGGAGCTGTTTTTT CASSLGSRGPNTGELFF
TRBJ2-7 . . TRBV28 . CASSPPYEQYFGPDEQYF
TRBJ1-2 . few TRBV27 TGTGCCAGCAGTGACGAACAGGGCTATGGCTACACCTTC CASSDEQGYGYTF
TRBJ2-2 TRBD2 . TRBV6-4 TGTGCCAGCAGTGCGGGACTAGCGGAGAACACCGGGGAGCTGTTTTTT CASSAGLAENTGELFF
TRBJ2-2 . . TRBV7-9 TGTGCCAGCAGCTCGAACACCGGGGAGCTGTTTTTT CASSSNTGELFF
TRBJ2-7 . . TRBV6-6 TGTGCCAGCAGTTATGAGACTTCCTACGAGCAGTACTTC CASSYETSYEQYF
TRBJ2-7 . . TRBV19 TGTGCCAGTAGTATCCGGCTAGGTACCTACGAGCAGTACTTC CASSIRLGTYEQYF
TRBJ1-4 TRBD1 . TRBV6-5 TGTGCCAGCAGTTACTTTGGACAGGGGCCGAATGAAAAACTGTTTTTT CASSYFGQGPNEKLFF
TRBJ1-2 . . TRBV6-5 TGTGCCAGCAGCAGACTAGACAGGGGCTACACCTTC CASSRLDRGYTF
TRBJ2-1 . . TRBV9 TGTGCCAGCAGCGGTGGGAGAGGGTTCAATGAGCAGTTCTTC CASSGGRGFNEQFF
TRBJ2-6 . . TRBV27 TGTGCCAGCAGTTTAGTGGAACCAGTCTACTCTGGGGCCAACGTCCTGACTTTC CASSLVEPVYSGANVLTF
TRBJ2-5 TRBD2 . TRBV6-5 TGTGCCAGCAGTCCTAGCGGGGGGGATCAAGAGACCCAGTACTTC CASSPSGGDQETQYF
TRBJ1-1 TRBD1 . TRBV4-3 TGCGCCAGCAGCCAGGACAGGGACACTGAAGCTTTCTTT CASSQDRDTEAFF
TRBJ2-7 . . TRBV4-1 TGCGCCAGCAGCCAAGTTCAGGGGACCTCCTACGAGCAGTACTTC CASSQVQGTSYEQYF
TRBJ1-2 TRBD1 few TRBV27 TGTGCCAGCAGTTCACGGGGACAGGGAAACTATGGCTACACCTTC CASSSRGQGNYGYTF
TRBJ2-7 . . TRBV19 TGTGCCAGTAGTATCAAGCCCGGCTCCTACGAGCAGTACTTC CASSIKPGSYEQYF
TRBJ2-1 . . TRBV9 TGTGCCAGCAGCGTCGTTACAGGGAGCTCCTACAATGAGCAGTTCTTC CASSVVTGSSYNEQFF
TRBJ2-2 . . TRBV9 TGTGCCAGCAGCCCTCAGGGGGGGACCGGGGAGCTGTTTTTT CASSPQGGTGELFF
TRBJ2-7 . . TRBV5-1 TGCGCCAGCAGCCCCTACCCCAGCTCCTACGAGCAGTACTTC CASSPYPSSYEQYF
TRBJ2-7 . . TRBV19 TGTGCCAGTAGTATAGGGGACGTCGGCGAGCAGTACTTC CASSIGDVGEQYF
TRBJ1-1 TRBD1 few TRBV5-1 TGCGCCAGCAGCGACCCGGACAGGAGAAGGACTGAAGCTTTCTTT CASSDPDRRRTEAFF
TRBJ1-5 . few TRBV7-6 TGTGCCAGCAGCTCGCGGGTGGATCAGCCCCAGCATTTT CASSSRVDQPQHF
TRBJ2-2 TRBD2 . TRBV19 TGTGCCAGTAGTTCCCCGGGTAGCGGGAAGGCCGGGGAGCTGTTTTTT CASSSPGSGKAGELFF
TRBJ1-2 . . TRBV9 TGTGCCAGCAGCCCCAATCCGTGGGCGCCATTGGATGGCTACACCTTC CASSPNPWAPLDGYTF
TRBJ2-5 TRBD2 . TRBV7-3 TGTGCCAGCAGCTTACGGCGGGGGGAGACCCAGTACTTC CASSLRRGETQYF
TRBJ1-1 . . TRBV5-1 TGCGCCAGCACCCTGAGGGTGAACACTGAAGCTTTCTTT CASTLRVNTEAFF